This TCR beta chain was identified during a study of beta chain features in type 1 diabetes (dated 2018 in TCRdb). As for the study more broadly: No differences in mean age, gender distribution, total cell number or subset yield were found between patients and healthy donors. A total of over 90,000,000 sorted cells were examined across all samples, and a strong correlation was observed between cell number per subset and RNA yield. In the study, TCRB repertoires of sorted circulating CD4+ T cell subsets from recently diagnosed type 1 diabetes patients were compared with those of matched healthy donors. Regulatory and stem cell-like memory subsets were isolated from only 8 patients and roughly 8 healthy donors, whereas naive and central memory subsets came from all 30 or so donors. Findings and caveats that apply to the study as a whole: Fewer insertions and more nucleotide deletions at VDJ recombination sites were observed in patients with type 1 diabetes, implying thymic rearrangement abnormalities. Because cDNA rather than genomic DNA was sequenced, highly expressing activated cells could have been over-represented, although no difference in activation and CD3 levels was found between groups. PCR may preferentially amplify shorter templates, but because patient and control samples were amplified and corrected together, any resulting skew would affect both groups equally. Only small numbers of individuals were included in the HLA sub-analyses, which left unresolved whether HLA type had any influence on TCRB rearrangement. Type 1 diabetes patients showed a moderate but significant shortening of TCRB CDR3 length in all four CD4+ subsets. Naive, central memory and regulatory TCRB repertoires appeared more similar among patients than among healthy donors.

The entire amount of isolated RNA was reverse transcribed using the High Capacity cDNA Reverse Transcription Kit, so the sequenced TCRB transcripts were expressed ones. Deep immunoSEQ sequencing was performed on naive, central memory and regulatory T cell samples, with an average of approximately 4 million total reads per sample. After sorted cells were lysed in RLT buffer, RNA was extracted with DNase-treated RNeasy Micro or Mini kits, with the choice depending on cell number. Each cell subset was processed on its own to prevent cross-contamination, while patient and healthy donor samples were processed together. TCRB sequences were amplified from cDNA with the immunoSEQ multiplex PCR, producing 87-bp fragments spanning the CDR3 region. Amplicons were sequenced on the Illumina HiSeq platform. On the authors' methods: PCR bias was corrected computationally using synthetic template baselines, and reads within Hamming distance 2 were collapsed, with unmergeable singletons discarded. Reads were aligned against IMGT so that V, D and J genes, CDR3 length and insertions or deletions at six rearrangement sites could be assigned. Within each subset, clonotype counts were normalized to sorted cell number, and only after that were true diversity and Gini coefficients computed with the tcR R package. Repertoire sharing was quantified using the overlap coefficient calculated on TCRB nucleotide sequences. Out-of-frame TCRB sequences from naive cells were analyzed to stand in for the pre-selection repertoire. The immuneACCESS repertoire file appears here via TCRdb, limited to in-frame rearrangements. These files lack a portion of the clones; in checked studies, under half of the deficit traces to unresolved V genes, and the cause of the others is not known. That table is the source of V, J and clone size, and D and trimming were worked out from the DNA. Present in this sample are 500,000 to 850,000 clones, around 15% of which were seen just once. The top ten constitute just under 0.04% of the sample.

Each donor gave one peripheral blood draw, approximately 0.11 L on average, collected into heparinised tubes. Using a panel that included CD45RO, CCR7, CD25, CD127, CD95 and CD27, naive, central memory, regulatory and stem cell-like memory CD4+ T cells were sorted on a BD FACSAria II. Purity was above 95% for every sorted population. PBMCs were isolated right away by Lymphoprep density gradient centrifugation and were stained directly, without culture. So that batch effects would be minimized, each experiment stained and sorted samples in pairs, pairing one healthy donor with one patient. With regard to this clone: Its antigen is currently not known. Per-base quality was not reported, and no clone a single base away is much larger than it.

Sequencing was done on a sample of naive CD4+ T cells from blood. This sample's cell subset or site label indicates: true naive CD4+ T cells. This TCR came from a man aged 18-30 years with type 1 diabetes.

The nucleotides are TGTGCCAGTCGCCCGGGATCTCTATACGAGCAGTACTTC. Its product reads: CASRPGSLYEQYF. The chain is assembled from TRBV27 and TRBJ2-7; TRBD2 is possibly the D segment (5 matching bases). V is reduced by 9 bases and J by 4 bases, leaving a spacing of 16 bases between them. From a lookup of the germline V gene (reference sequence), CDR1 and CDR2 are MNHEY and SMNVEV. The cysteine opens and the phenylalanine closes a CDR3 of 13 amino acids. Left in the record is the CDR3 DNA by itself, 39 bases read in frame from the first base.